This TCR beta chain is drawn from a study of early T cells in non-severe SARS-CoV-2 infection. TCRdb redid the calling of the 5' RACE reads with MiXCR, one entry per CDR3 protein. The sample yields 95,000 to 150,000 distinct CDR3 sequences, under 15% seen once. The ends were cut back, 0 bases at V and 5 bases at J, with 10 bases in the middle. The CDR3 is 14 amino acids. CDR1 and CDR2 (germline): SGHRS, YFSETQ. The gene calls are TRBV5-1 and TRBJ2-3; no clear D gene. The material sequenced was whole blood. The sequence came from an adult who was a healthcare worker with PCR-confirmed SARS-CoV-2 infection or an uninfected control (not recorded which). The CDR3 region has the DNA TGCGCCAGCAGCTTGGGAGACACGAAAGATACGCAGTATTTT. This translates into CASSLGDTKDTQYF.